Presented here are 10 T cell receptor beta chains from one specimen sequenced in a study of blood T cell repertoires in COVID-19. The method was immunoSEQ multiplex PCR; TCRdb's version includes in-frame clones alone and lacks a portion of them. Of some 530,000 clones listed, over 75% were seen once; the top ten hold approximately 2.9%. Sequences were obtained from peripheral blood. All receptors come from a human donor in a cohort sampled during active COVID-19.

The V and J genes are TRBV11-2 and TRBJ2-2; D unresolved. The V end was cut by 6 bases, the J end by 2 bases, with 10 bases between. Germline CDR1 SGHAT, CDR2 FQNNGV. This CDR3 is built from 14 residues. The CDR3 sequence: CASRRSPNTGELFF. CDR3 DNA sequence: TGTGCCAGCAGACGAAGCCCCAACACCGGGGAGCTGTTTTTT.

The chain uses TRBV5-4 and TRBJ2-2; possible D gene TRBD1, 6 bases. CDR3 length: 15 residues. V was clipped by 7 bases and J by 2 bases, with 15 bases between them. Per germline, CDR1 SGHNT and CDR2 YYREEE (reference sequence). Here the CDR3 reads CASRKDSSNTGELFF. The DNA for the CDR3 is TGTGCCAGCCGAAAGGACAGCTCCAACACCGGGGAGCTGTTTTTT. The full variable domain, rest sourced from reference TRBV5-4 and TRBJ2-2, is ETGVTQSPTHLIKTRGQQVTLRCSSQSGHNTVSWYQQALGQGPQFIFQYYREEENGRGNFPPRFSGLQFPNYSSELNVNALELDDSALYLCASRKDSSNTGELFFGEGSRLTVL.

The chain uses TRBV6-5 and TRBJ1-4; the D gene is possibly TRBD1 (6 bases). Germline V CDR1 and CDR2: MNHEY, SVGAGI. The CDR3 consists of 16 residues. V dropped 2 bases and J dropped 9 bases, with 19 bases sitting between them. CDR3: CASSYGGEGDGKKLFF. The CDR3 DNA reads as TGTGCCAGCAGTTACGGGGGTGAGGGGGATGGGAAAAAACTGTTTTTT.

This clone was observed a handful of times. V gene TRBV30 combines with J gene TRBJ1-5, with 8 nucleotides matching TRBD1. V dropped 2 bases and J dropped 6; count of bases not matched to a gene: 6. Per the germline V gene, CDR1 is GTSNPN and CDR2 is SVGIG (reference sequence). The CDR3 loop spans 14 amino acids. The CDR3 region is CAWSMTGAGQPQHF. CDR3 coding DNA: TGTGCCTGGAGTATGACAGGGGCAGGTCAGCCCCAGCATTTT. The whole variable domain, remainder taken from reference TRBV30 and TRBJ1-5, is SQTIHQWPATLVQPVGSPLSLECTVEGTSNPNLYWYRQAAGRGLQLLFYSVGIGQISSEVPQNLSASRPQDRQFILSSKKLLLSDSGFYLCAWSMTGAGQPQHFGDGTRLSIL.

V gene TRBV28 combines with J gene TRBJ2-1; D may be TRBD1 (5 bases). The CDR3 is made up of 13 amino acids. The V end was cut by 6 bases, the J end by 14 bases, with 20 bases between. Germline values: CDR1 MDHEN, CDR2 SYDVKM. The chain's CDR3 is CASRPSKGSLEFF. CDR3 bases: TGTGCCAGCAGGCCTTCTAAGGGGTCCTTAGAGTTCTTC.

This sequence joins TRBV6-2 or TRBV6-3 and TRBJ2-1; TRBD2 agrees at 9 bases. V lost 0 bases, J lost 6 bases, and 9 bases stayed unmatched. Per germline, CDR1 MNHEY and CDR2 SVGEGT. The length of the CDR3 is 17 residues. Written as DNA, the CDR3 is TGTGCCAGCAGTTACTCCTTCATAGCGGGAGTACTCAATGAGCAGTTCTTC. Its translation: CASSYSFIAGVLNEQFF.

The DNA of the CDR3 is TGTGCCAGCAGATCGACAGGGGACCACGAGCAGTACTTC. Translation gives CASRSTGDHEQYF. The chain recombines TRBV25-1 with TRBJ2-7; TRBD1 aligns across 8 bases. The CDR3 is 13 residues long. Germline loops: CDR1 MGHDK, CDR2 SYGVNS. Trimming removed 6 bases from V and 5 bases from J; junction bases left unmatched: 6.

The CDR3 reads CASSLAARGSSSTDTQYF. DNA for the CDR3: TGTGCCAGCAGCTTGGCCGCCAGGGGTTCTTCTAGCACAGATACGCAGTATTTT. The chain is built from TRBV5-6 and TRBJ2-3; a weak D match, TRBD1 (6 bases). V was clipped by 0 bases and J by 0 bases, with 17 bases between them. CDR3 size: 18 residues. The germline V gene encodes CDR1 SGHDT and CDR2 YYEEEE.

V usage is TRBV6-5 and J usage is TRBJ1-1; possibly TRBD1 for D (5 bases). Germline-derived CDR1 and CDR2 are MNHEY and SVGAGI. Trimming left V 9 bases short and J 6 bases short, with 20 bases between. The CDR3 has 14 residues. CDR3 amino acids: CASTWGAGKPEAFF. CDR3 in DNA: TGTGCCAGTACATGGGGCGCAGGAAAGCCTGAAGCTTTCTTT.

The chain links TRBV2 to TRBJ2-5; TRBD2 might be the D (6 bases). The CDR3 spans 13 residues. The ends were cut back, 7 bases at V and 1 base at J, with 10 bases in the middle. Germline values: CDR1 SNHLY, CDR2 FYNNEI. CDR3 region: CASKGLSQETQYF. The DNA for the CDR3 is TGTGCCAGCAAGGGACTCAGCCAAGAGACCCAGTACTTC.